The rows below give T cell receptor beta chains drawn from one sample of a study of shared clonotypes between healthy human individuals. Repertoires were generated with immunoSEQ multiplex PCR, while TCRdb's copy carries only in-frame clones and drops some. The data contain approximately 500,000 clones, about three quarters of them singletons. Source material: PBMCs. The receptor set was obtained from a woman aged 40 to 50 in good health. Some clones in this sample may be carry-over from other donors' samples. Each CDR3 is given with its conserved first and last residue. A D gene is named only where the DNA matches it firmly. Clone size is shown for a subset of rows, as once, few, many or a class of expanded clone.

V	D	size	J	DNA	CDR3
TRBV4-3	-	few	TRBJ2-7	TGCGCCAGCAGCCAAGATTACAGCACCGAGCAGTACTTC	CASSQDYSTEQYF
TRBV6-5	-	-	TRBJ1-6	TGTGCCAGCAGTTATAATTGGGAGACTGGCTCACCCCTCCACTTT	CASSYNWETGSPLHF
TRBV18	-	-	TRBJ2-7	TGTGCCAGCTCACCTTTACGGGACGAGCAGTACTTC	CASSPLRDEQYF
TRBV29-1	TRBD2	-	TRBJ2-1	TGCAGCGTGGGCCGCGGGGGGGATGAGCAGTTCTTC	CSVGRGGDEQFF
TRBV18	TRBD1	-	TRBJ1-3	TGTGCCAGCTCACCACCACAGGGGGCGCTGGGAAACACCATATATTTT	CASSPPQGALGNTIYF
TRBV28	-	-	TRBJ2-3	TGTGCCAGCAGTTCAACCGCCTGGCCAGATACGCAGTATTTT	CASSSTAWPDTQYF
TRBV7-6	-	many	TRBJ1-2	TGTGCCAGCAGCCCCCCCGGGGCTAACTATGGCTACACCTTC	CASSPPGANYGYTF
TRBV9	TRBD2	-	TRBJ2-1	TGTGCCAGCAGTGCCGGCGGGGGGAAGGATGAGCAGTTCTTC	CASSAGGGKDEQFF
TRBV28	-	-	TRBJ1-5	TGTGCCAGCAGTTTGGGAGGAGGGCCGGGCAATCAGCCCCAGCATTTT	CASSLGGGPGNQPQHF
TRBV9	-	once	TRBJ1-1	TGTGCCAGCAGCGTAGGCGAGGGGGAGGTCACTGAAGCTTTCTTT	CASSVGEGEVTEAFF
TRBV7-9	TRBD2	-	TRBJ2-2	TGTGCCAGCAGCTTGTCGGGACTAGCGGGAGGTTCGAACACCGGGGAGCTGTTTTTT	CASSLSGLAGGSNTGELFF
TRBV5-4	-	-	TRBJ2-2	TGTGCCAGCAGCTTGGTGGGTAGCCTGAGCACCGGGGAGCTGTTTTTT	CASSLVGSLSTGELFF
TRBV28	TRBD1	-	TRBJ2-7	TGTGCCAGCAGTGGCTGGGGTACAGGGGACTACGAGCAGTACTTC	CASSGWGTGDYEQYF
TRBV29-1	-	many	TRBJ2-2	TGCAGCGTTAAGAACGAGGGGGAAACCGGGGAGCTGTTTTTT	CSVKNEGETGELFF
TRBV29-1	-	-	TRBJ2-7	TGCAGCGTTGCTGGTGGAGTCCCGGGTGAGCAGTACTTC	CSVAGGVPGEQYF
TRBV15	TRBD1	-	TRBJ2-1	TGTGCCACCAGCAGACCACAGGGGGATTCCTACAATGAGCAGTTCTTC	CATSRPQGDSYNEQFF
TRBV7-8	-	-	TRBJ2-1	TGTGCCAGCAGCTTAGTCGCAGGGATGGACCTAAATGAGCAGTTCTTC	CASSLVAGMDLNEQFF
TRBV6-4	TRBD2	many	TRBJ2-1	TGTGCCAGCAGTATAACCGGGACTAGCGGGGTCGATGAGCAGTTCTTC	CASSITGTSGVDEQFF
TRBV28	TRBD1	-	TRBJ1-1	TGTGCCAGCAGTCCCACCGGGACAGGGGGTAGGAATGAAGCTTTCTTT	CASSPTGTGGRNEAFF
TRBV20-1	TRBD1	-	TRBJ2-7	TGCAGTGCTCGACAGGGCTACGAGCAGTACTTC	CSARQGYEQYF
TRBV30	-	-	TRBJ2-7	TGTGCCTGGATCCCACTCTACGAGCAGTACTTC	CAWIPLYEQYF
TRBV7-2	-	-	TRBJ2-5	TGTGCCAGCAGTCTCTACCTGTACCAAGAGACCCAGTACTTC	CASSLYLYQETQYF
TRBV18	TRBD1	-	TRBJ2-3	TGTGCCAGCTCACCGGACAGGGTAACAGATACGCAGTATTTT	CASSPDRVTDTQYF